The rows below give T cell receptor beta chains drawn from one sample of a study of blood T cells in healthy people across ages. TCRdb re-called the 5' RACE reads with MiXCR, one entry per CDR3 protein. The sample yields roughly 930,000 distinct CDR3 sequences, under 50% seen once. Sequencing used blood. The receptor set was obtained from a man aged 25-45 years in good health. Both conserved end residues are part of each CDR3. D genes are given only for firm matches. Not all rows give a size; the values are once, few, many and, for expanded clones, a class.

j_call v_call d_call clone_size cdr3_aa cdr3_nt
TRBJ1-2 TRBV5-6 NA NA CTSSNTGYYGYTF TGTACCAGCAGTAATACAGGTTACTATGGCTACACCTTC
TRBJ1-5 TRBV6-2/TRBV6-3 TRBD1 NA CASDRGDNQPQHF TGTGCCAGTGACAGGGGTGACAATCAGCCCCAGCATTTT
TRBJ2-3 TRBV2 TRBD1 NA CASSLTGQADTQYF TGTGCCAGCAGCCTAACCGGACAGGCAGATACGCAGTATTTT
TRBJ2-2 TRBV3-1 NA few CASATGAQYTGELFF TGTGCCAGCGCGACGGGGGCGCAATACACCGGGGAGCTGTTTTTT
TRBJ2-1 TRBV11-3 NA NA CASSPFGGNSYNEQFF TGTGCCAGCAGCCCATTTGGCGGGAACTCCTACAATGAGCAGTTCTTC
TRBJ1-1 TRBV9 NA once CASSVNLNSNTEAFF TGTGCCAGCAGCGTAAACCTCAACTCGAACACTGAAGCTTTCTTT
TRBJ2-1 TRBV7-9 TRBD2 NA CASTLLAGSARNEQFF TGTGCCAGCACCCTCCTAGCGGGCTCGGCTCGCAATGAGCAGTTCTTC
TRBJ2-7 TRBV7-8 TRBD1 few CASSLAETGFYEQYF TGTGCCAGCAGCTTAGCTGAGACAGGGTTCTACGAGCAGTACTTC
TRBJ1-2 TRBV3-1 NA NA CASSRGTRYGYTF TGTGCCAGCAGCCGGGGGACCCGCTATGGCTACACCTTC
TRBJ2-5 TRBV25-1 NA NA CASSEYAGAQQETQYF TGTGCCAGCAGTGAATATGCGGGGGCGCAGCAAGAGACCCAGTACTTC
TRBJ2-3 TRBV2 TRBD2 NA CASSERPSGAEDTQYF TGTGCCAGCAGTGAAAGGCCTAGCGGGGCTGAAGATACGCAGTATTTT
TRBJ2-7 TRBV7-3 TRBD1 NA CASSLVDRGYEQYF TGTGCCAGCAGCTTAGTGGACAGGGGATACGAGCAGTACTTC
TRBJ2-2 TRBV14 TRBD1 once CASSPPRDRGRTGELFF TGTGCCAGCAGCCCACCCCGGGACAGGGGGCGCACCGGGGAGCTGTTTTTT
TRBJ1-4 TRBV12-3/TRBV12-4 TRBD1 NA CASSLGQGEEKLFF TGTGCCAGCAGTTTGGGACAGGGAGAGGAAAAACTGTTTTTT
TRBJ2-7 TRBV27 TRBD1 NA CASSPTDRTYEQYF TGTGCCAGCAGTCCCACGGACAGGACCTACGAGCAGTACTTC
TRBJ1-1 TRBV6-5 NA NA CASSYASQGGSTEAFF TGTGCCAGCAGTTACGCCTCTCAGGGTGGGAGCACTGAAGCTTTCTTT
TRBJ1-5 TRBV28 NA NA CASSGSGEVVNQPQHF TGTGCCAGCAGTGGCTCAGGGGAGGTGGTTAATCAGCCCCAGCATTTT
TRBJ2-3 TRBV14 NA few CASSRTGIGADTQYF TGTGCCAGCAGCCGAACAGGGATAGGGGCAGATACGCAGTATTTT
TRBJ1-2 TRBV11-2 NA few CASTHGVDYGYTF TGTGCCAGCACCCACGGGGTAGACTATGGCTACACCTTC
TRBJ2-1 TRBV7-2 NA NA CASSLSQGAYNEQFF TGTGCCAGCAGCTTGAGCCAAGGGGCCTACAATGAGCAGTTCTTC
TRBJ2-4 TRBV6-1 NA many CASSETDRNIQYF TGTGCCAGCAGTGAGACGGACCGGAACATTCAGTACTTC
TRBJ2-1 TRBV6-5 TRBD1 NA CASTRPGQGHNEQFF TGTGCCAGCACCCGACCGGGACAGGGCCACAATGAGCAGTTCTTC
TRBJ2-7 TRBV29-1 NA NA CSILSPRLEQYF TGCAGCATACTGAGCCCCCGGCTCGAGCAGTACTTC
TRBJ2-1 TRBV21-1 NA few CAERDRVYNEQFF TGTGCCGAACGGGACAGGGTCTACAATGAGCAGTTCTTC
TRBJ1-1 TRBV18 TRBD1 few CASSPGQGANTEAFF TGTGCCAGCTCACCCGGACAGGGGGCGAACACTGAAGCTTTCTTT
TRBJ2-2 TRBV7-3 NA NA CASSFYANTGELFF TGTGCCAGCAGCTTTTATGCGAACACCGGGGAGCTGTTTTTT
TRBJ1-6 TRBV28 NA NA CASSLSGRGGSPLHF TGTGCCAGCAGTTTATCGGGCAGGGGTGGTTCACCCCTCCACTTT
TRBJ2-7 TRBV20-1 TRBD1 NA CSARGDRGTYEQYF TGCAGTGCTAGGGGAGACAGGGGGACCTACGAGCAGTACTTC
TRBJ2-7 TRBV20-1 NA NA CSARDGRDLGGYEQYF TGCAGTGCTAGAGACGGACGGGACCTGGGGGGCTACGAGCAGTACTTC
TRBJ2-1 TRBV5-1 TRBD2 NA CASSGGVAAGEYNEQFF TGCGCCAGCAGCGGGGGGGTAGCGGCGGGGGAATACAATGAGCAGTTCTTC
TRBJ2-3 TRBV15 NA few CATSRDLADTQYF TGTGCCACCAGCAGAGATTTGGCAGATACGCAGTATTTT
TRBJ1-1 TRBV5-5 NA NA CASSPGIALTEAFF TGTGCCAGCAGCCCGGGGATAGCTTTGACTGAAGCTTTCTTT
TRBJ2-3 TRBV4-3 NA NA CASSQVRDNYIRPDTQYF TGCGCCAGCAGCCAAGTTCGGGATAACTACATCCGACCAGATACGCAGTATTTT
TRBJ2-7 TRBV4-1 TRBD1 NA CASSQETGTGGRYEQYF TGCGCCAGCAGCCAAGAAACCGGGACAGGGGGTCGCTACGAGCAGTACTTC
TRBJ2-1 TRBV5-4 TRBD2 few CASSLDTSGYNEQFF TGTGCCAGCAGCTTGGATACTAGCGGCTACAATGAGCAGTTCTTC
TRBJ2-1 TRBV6-2/TRBV6-3 NA NA CASSYYRQYNEQFF TGTGCCAGCAGTTACTATAGGCAGTACAATGAGCAGTTCTTC
TRBJ2-2 TRBV27 TRBD2 NA CASSLSWELALAGELFF TGTGCCAGCAGTTTATCTTGGGAACTAGCGCTAGCCGGGGAGCTGTTTTTT
TRBJ2-5 TRBV28 NA NA CASRGASTETQYF TGTGCCAGCAGGGGCGCTAGCACTGAGACCCAGTACTTC
TRBJ1-4 TRBV3-1 NA NA CASSSRQPFGEKLFF TGTGCCAGCAGCTCCCGACAGCCGTTTGGTGAAAAACTGTTTTTT
TRBJ1-5 TRBV15 NA NA CATSRGLGGGQPQHF TGTGCCACCAGCAGGGGACTGGGAGGTGGTCAGCCCCAGCATTTT